Listed below are T cell receptor beta chains from one sample, sequenced in a study of T cells after yellow fever vaccination. TCRdb independently ran MiXCR on the 5' RACE reads; one entry per CDR3 protein. Of around 46,000 distinct CDR3 sequences in the sample, approximately 6.3% are singletons; the top ten hold about 15%. This sample comprised CD8+ T cells not binding an NS4B(214-222) dextramer, sorted from PBMCs, obtained 45 days after the yellow fever booster vaccination. The receptors were sampled from a young man who received the YFV17D yellow fever vaccine. CDR3s include the opening cysteine and the closing phenylalanine or tryptophan. D genes are given only for firm matches. Size is stated for part of the rows, as once, few or many counts, or as a class when the clone is expanded.

>many|TRBV27|NA|TRBJ2-3
CASSFRSTDTQYF
TGTGCCAGCAGTTTTAGGAGCACAGATACGCAGTATTTT
>many|TRBV28|NA|TRBJ2-7
CASTLGGTSYEQYF
TGTGCCAGCACCCTAGGGGGGACGTCCTACGAGCAGTACTTC
>NA|TRBV19|TRBD2|TRBJ2-1
CASSRIAGLNEQFF
TGTGCCAGTAGTAGGATAGCGGGACTCAATGAGCAGTTCTTC
>many|TRBV15|NA|TRBJ2-5
CATSGTIGTQYF
TGTGCCACCAGCGGAACTATCGGGACCCAGTACTTC
>NA|TRBV4-3|NA|TRBJ2-7
CASSQESATSFLWEQYF
TGCGCCAGCAGCCAAGAATCAGCGACTAGTTTCCTTTGGGAGCAGTACTTC
>many|TRBV4-1|NA|TRBJ1-1
CASSDIGGGMNTEAFF
TGCGCCAGCAGCGACATAGGGGGGGGGATGAACACTGAAGCTTTCTTT
>many|TRBV2|NA|TRBJ2-7
CASRAEGGYEQYF
TGTGCCAGCAGAGCGGAGGGGGGCTACGAGCAGTACTTC
>many|TRBV18|TRBD2|TRBJ2-1
CASSPLASGRGGYNEQFF
TGTGCCAGCTCACCACTGGCTAGCGGGAGAGGAGGGTACAATGAGCAGTTCTTC
>many|TRBV12-3/TRBV12-4|NA|TRBJ2-2
CASSLRGDTGELFF
TGTGCCAGCAGTTTGCGGGGAGACACCGGGGAGCTGTTTTTT
>NA|TRBV6-1|NA|TRBJ2-1
CASTDGGSYNEQFF
TGTGCCAGCACCGACGGGGGTTCCTACAATGAGCAGTTCTTC
>NA|TRBV9|NA|TRBJ2-5
CASSYTGTETQYF
TGTGCCAGCAGCTACACAGGGACGGAGACCCAGTACTTC
>many|TRBV9|NA|TRBJ2-1
CASRGESGDEQFF
TGTGCCAGCAGGGGAGAGTCGGGGGATGAGCAGTTCTTC
>many|TRBV29-1|NA|TRBJ2-5
CSVEVLGGDQYF
TGCAGCGTTGAGGTACTGGGTGGGGACCAGTACTTC
>many|TRBV27|NA|TRBJ2-7
CASSRSIGLGTYEQYF
TGTGCCAGCAGCCGCTCTATAGGGCTGGGTACCTACGAGCAGTACTTC
>many|TRBV9|NA|TRBJ2-1
CASSVAGNNEQFF
TGTGCCAGCAGCGTAGCAGGGAACAATGAGCAGTTCTTC
>many|TRBV7-9|NA|TRBJ2-1
CASSLDTYNEQFF
TGTGCCAGCAGCTTAGATACCTACAATGAGCAGTTCTTC
>few|TRBV6-5|NA|TRBJ1-2
CASSYRGPEGYTF
TGTGCCAGCAGTTACCGGGGTCCAGAAGGCTACACCTTC
>many|TRBV12-3/TRBV12-4|NA|TRBJ2-2
CASSSTTDTGELFF
TGTGCCAGCAGTTCGACTACAGACACCGGGGAGCTGTTTTTT
>many|TRBV7-8|TRBD2|TRBJ2-1
CASRPGLFPEQFF
TGTGCCAGCAGACCGGGACTATTCCCTGAGCAGTTCTTC
>many|TRBV5-1|TRBD1|TRBJ2-1
CASSLIAGDRLANEQFF
TGCGCCAGCAGCTTGATCGCCGGGGACAGGTTAGCAAATGAGCAGTTCTTC
>many|TRBV29-1|NA|TRBJ2-7
CSVEVYQGNSYEQYF
TGCAGCGTTGAAGTCTACCAGGGAAACAGCTACGAGCAGTACTTC
>many|TRBV29-1|TRBD1|TRBJ1-4
CSVGTGTGGEKLFF
TGCAGCGTTGGAACCGGGACAGGGGGTGAAAAACTGTTTTTT